A selection of T cell receptor beta chains follows, all from one sample in a study of blood T cells in healthy people across ages. TCRdb itself ran the 5' RACE reads through MiXCR, one entry per CDR3 protein. The sample has about 930,000 distinct CDR3 sequences, about 28% seen once; the top ten hold roughly 10%. A further study also used this sample, focusing on T cells of mothers and their children.

Sequencing used blood. All receptors derive from a woman in her forties in good health. The CDR3 runs from the conserved cysteine through the conserved F or W. Each record gives: V gene, J gene, D gene, clone size, CDR3 protein, CDR3 DNA. The D gene is left open where the match is weak. The size field is filled for only some rows; it gives once, few, many or a size class.

>TRBV12-3/TRBV12-4|TRBJ2-7|TRBD1|many
CASSLNRGLGMEQYF
TGTGCCAGCAGTTTGAACAGGGGGCTTGGGATGGAGCAGTACTTC
>TRBV9|TRBJ2-1|TRBD2|few
CASSVSSGGSYEQFF
TGTGCCAGCAGCGTATCTAGCGGGGGTTCCTACGAGCAGTTCTTC
>TRBV18|TRBJ2-3|TRBD2|few
CASSPSLAASTDTQYF
TGTGCCAGCTCACCATCCCTAGCGGCTAGCACAGATACGCAGTATTTT
>TRBV10-3|TRBJ2-7|TRBD2|once
CAISLAGVTYEQYF
TGTGCCATCAGTTTAGCGGGAGTCACCTACGAGCAGTACTTC
>TRBV4-3|TRBJ1-5|NA|NA
CASSQDQSPRGNRPQHF
TGCGCCAGCAGCCAAGACCAATCACCTAGGGGCAATCGGCCCCAGCATTTT
>TRBV28|TRBJ2-7|TRBD1|many
CASITPGQTNYEQYF
TGTGCCAGCATCACTCCGGGACAGACCAACTACGAGCAGTACTTC
>TRBV7-2|TRBJ1-2|NA|NA
CASSLGVLTGYTF
TGTGCCAGCAGCTTGGGTGTTCTAACCGGCTACACCTTC
>TRBV3-1|TRBJ2-7|NA|NA
CASSQVQSGAGGQYF
TGTGCCAGCAGCCAAGTTCAAAGCGGCGCGGGCGGGCAGTACTTC
>TRBV29-1|TRBJ2-6|NA|few
CSASQGSISGANVLTF
TGCAGCGCTTCACAGGGATCGATCTCTGGGGCCAACGTCCTGACTTTC
>TRBV9|TRBJ2-1|NA|NA
CASSVDTDNEQFF
TGTGCCAGCAGCGTAGATACAGACAATGAGCAGTTCTTC
>TRBV28|TRBJ1-4|TRBD1|NA
CASRSRDRDWETNEKLFF
TGTGCCAGCAGGAGCCGGGACAGGGACTGGGAAACTAATGAAAAACTGTTTTTT